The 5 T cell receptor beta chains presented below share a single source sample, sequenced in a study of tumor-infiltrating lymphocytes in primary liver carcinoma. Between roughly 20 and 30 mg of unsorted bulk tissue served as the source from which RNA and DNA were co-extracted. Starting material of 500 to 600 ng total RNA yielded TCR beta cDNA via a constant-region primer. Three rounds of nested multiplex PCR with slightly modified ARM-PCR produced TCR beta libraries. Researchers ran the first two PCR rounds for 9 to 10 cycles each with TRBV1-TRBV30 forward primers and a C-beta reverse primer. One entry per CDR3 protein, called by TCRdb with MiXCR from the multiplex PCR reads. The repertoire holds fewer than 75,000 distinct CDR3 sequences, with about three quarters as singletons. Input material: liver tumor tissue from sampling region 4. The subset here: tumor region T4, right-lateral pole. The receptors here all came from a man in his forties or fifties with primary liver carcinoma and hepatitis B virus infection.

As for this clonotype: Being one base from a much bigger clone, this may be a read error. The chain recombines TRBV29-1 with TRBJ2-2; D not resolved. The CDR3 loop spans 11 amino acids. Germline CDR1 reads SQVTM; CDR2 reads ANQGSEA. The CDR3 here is CGVKGSGELFF. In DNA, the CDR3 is TGCGGCGTAAAGGGATCCGGGGAGCTGTTTTTT.

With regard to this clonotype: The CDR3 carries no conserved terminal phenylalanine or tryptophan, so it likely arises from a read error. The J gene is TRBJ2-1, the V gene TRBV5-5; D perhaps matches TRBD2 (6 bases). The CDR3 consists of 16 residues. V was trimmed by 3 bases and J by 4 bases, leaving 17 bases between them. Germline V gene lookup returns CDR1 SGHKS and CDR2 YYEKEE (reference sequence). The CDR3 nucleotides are TGTGCCAGCAGCTATCAGACTAGTGGAACATACAATGAGCAGTTCCTC. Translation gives CASSYQTSGTYNEQFL.

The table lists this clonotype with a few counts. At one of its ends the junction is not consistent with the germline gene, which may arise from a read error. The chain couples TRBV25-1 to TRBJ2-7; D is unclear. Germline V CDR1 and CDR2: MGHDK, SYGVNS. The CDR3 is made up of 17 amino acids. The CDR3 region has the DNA TGTGCCAGCAGTGTACTATTGGCTTCGATTTGGCGCTACGATCAGTACTTC. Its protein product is CASSVLLASIWRYDQYF.

The CDR3 coding sequence is TGTGGCAGTAGTTACTCGGACACTGAAGCTTTCTTT. It specifies CGSSYSDTEAFF. V usage is TRBV6-6 and J usage is TRBJ1-1; D ambiguous. The CDR3 has 12 residues. The germline CDR1 and CDR2 sequences are MNHNY and SVGAGI (reference sequence).

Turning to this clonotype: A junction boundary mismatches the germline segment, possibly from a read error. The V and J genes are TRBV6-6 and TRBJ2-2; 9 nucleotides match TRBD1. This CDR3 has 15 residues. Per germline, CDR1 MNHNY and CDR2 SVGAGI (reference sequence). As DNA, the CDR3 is TGTGCCAGCAATTACCCCGGGACAGGGCACGGGGAGCTGTTTTTT. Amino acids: CASNYPGTGHGELFF.